The 27 T cell receptor beta chains below were found in one sample sequenced in a study of cytomegalovirus exposure and HLA in healthy donors. Researchers ran the PCR with 60 Vbeta and 13 Jbeta primers. TCRdb keeps only in-frame clones here, not all; method: immunoSEQ multiplex PCR. The data show about 200,000 clones, with just under 70% seen just once and less than 3% held by the top ten. The specimen sequenced was PBMCs. The receptors were sampled from a middle-aged man in good health and CMV-seropositive.

The J gene is TRBJ2-3, the V gene TRBV7-2; D may be TRBD2 (6 bases). With 1 base removed from V and 6 bases from J, the gap between germline ends came to 11 bases. The CDR3 covers 14 residues. Looked up from germline, CDR1 is SGHTA and CDR2 is FQGNSA. CDR3 nucleotide sequence: TGTGCCAGCAGCTTAGAGCGGGTCCGGGATACGCAGTATTTT. Amino acid sequence: CASSLERVRDTQYF.

This clone was seen more than once but under ten times. This CDR3 is CASSPRDRASYGYTF. CDR3 DNA sequence: TGTGCCAGCAGCCCCAGGGACAGGGCGAGTTATGGCTACACCTTC. The genes are TRBV7-8 and TRBJ1-2; 9 nucleotides agree with TRBD1. CDR1 and CDR2 from the germline V gene are SGHVS and FQNEAQ. CDR3 length: 15 amino acids. The V segment lost 5 bases and the J segment 5 bases; nucleotides outside the gene matches: 9.

The rearrangement joins TRBV27 to TRBJ1-4; 10 bases align to TRBD1. V lost 3 bases, J lost 10 bases, and 2 bases stayed unmatched. CDR3 size: 13 residues. The V gene's germline CDR1 is MNHEY and CDR2 SMNVEV (reference sequence). DNA for the CDR3: TGTGCCAGCAGTTTGGACAGGGGGGTAAAACTGTTTTTT. It is translated as CASSLDRGVKLFF.

The chain carries TRBV28 and TRBJ2-7; a possible D gene is TRBD1 (6 bases). V was shortened by 6 bases and J by 6 bases, with 15 bases between the two germline ends. This CDR3 spans 13 amino acids. Germline loops: CDR1 MDHEN, CDR2 SYDVKM. The CDR3 loop reads CASSVQGEFEQYF. The CDR3 nucleotides read TGTGCCAGCAGCGTACAGGGTGAATTCGAGCAGTACTTC. Supplemented by reference TRBV28 and TRBJ2-7, the full variable domain reads DVKVTQSSRYLVKRTGEKVFLECVQDMDHENMFWYRQDPGLGLRLIYFSYDVKMKEKGDIPEGYSVSREKKERFSLILESASTNQTSMYLCASSVQGEFEQYFGPGTRLTVT.

V usage is TRBV2 and J usage is TRBJ2-7; D is possibly TRBD1 (5 bases). V lost 6 bases, J lost 2 bases, and 14 bases lay in between. This CDR3 comprises 14 residues. Germline values: CDR1 SNHLY, CDR2 FYNNEI. Here the CDR3 DNA reads TGTGCCAGCAGAGGTCCCAGGGAAACCTACGAGCAGTACTTC. Translated, it gives CASRGPRETYEQYF.

This clone has just one count. This chain links TRBV28 with TRBJ2-7; weak D call: TRBD2 (5 bases). The CDR3 spans 14 residues. Germline values: CDR1 MDHEN, CDR2 SYDVKM. Between the trimmed V and J ends, which lost 2 bases and 3 bases, there was a span of 11 bases. The CDR3 region is CASSLLGIGYEQYF. The CDR3 DNA reads TGTGCCAGCAGTTTACTCGGGATCGGCTACGAGCAGTACTTC.

Concerning this clone: Within the sample, other DNA sequences also encode this same CDR3. The chain uses TRBV18 and TRBJ2-5; D might be TRBD2 (5 bases). With 4 bases removed from V and 5 bases from J, the gap between germline ends came to 17 bases. Germline CDR1 is KGHSH and CDR2 is LQKENI. There are 15 residues in the CDR3. For the CDR3, the DNA is TGTGCCAGCTCACGCAACAACGCGGGCCAGGAGACCCAGTACTTC. Translated: CASSRNNAGQETQYF.

This clone was recorded many times. This specimen includes other DNA sequences encoding the same CDR3. The chain couples TRBV6-1 to TRBJ1-5; D is uncertain. The CDR3 is made up of 13 amino acids. Germline CDR1 is MNHNS and CDR2 is SASEGT. V dropped 2 bases and J dropped 4 bases, with 6 bases sitting between them. The CDR3 nucleotides are TGTGCCAGCAGTGAACAGGTGAATCAGCCCCAGCATTTT. This sequence encodes CASSEQVNQPQHF.

The V call is TRBV18, the J call TRBJ2-6; TRBD1 matches at 9 bases. From germline, CDR1 is KGHSH and CDR2 LQKENI. Unmatched junction bases numbered 18, after V lost 6 bases and J lost 0 bases. The CDR3 runs 21 residues. The CDR3 loop reads CASSRDRDRAYLSSGANVLTF. The CDR3 bases are TGTGCCAGCTCGCGAGATCGGGACAGGGCGTATCTAAGCTCTGGGGCCAACGTCCTGACTTTC.

The chain has TRBV28 and TRBJ1-6; D ambiguous. V dropped 7 bases and J dropped 4 bases, with 17 bases sitting between them. The CDR3 length is 16 residues. Germline CDR1 reads MDHEN; CDR2 reads SYDVKM. Here the CDR3 DNA reads TGTGCCAGCAATTTGAATTCAGGAGGGTATAATTCACCCCTCCACTTT. Its protein product is CASNLNSGGYNSPLHF.

This clone was picked up one time. The chain recombines TRBV7-9 with TRBJ1-5, with TRBD1 as a possible D gene (6 bases). V was pared by 5 bases and J by 4 bases, with 9 bases between. The CDR3 is made up of 13 amino acids. Germline CDR1 is SEHNR and CDR2 is FQNEAQ (reference sequence). CDR3 amino acids: CASSPGANQPQHF. For the CDR3, the DNA is TGTGCCAGCAGCCCAGGGGCGAATCAGCCCCAGCATTTT.

The rearrangement uses TRBV6-5 and TRBJ2-7; 10 bases agree with TRBD1. V gave up 4 bases and J gave up 2 bases; unmatched junction bases: 5. Germline CDR1 and CDR2: MNHEY and SVGAGI. The CDR3 has 15 amino acids. Here the CDR3 reads CASSLGQGIAYEQYF. CDR3 DNA sequence: TGTGCCAGCAGTTTGGGACAGGGGATCGCCTACGAGCAGTACTTC.

V and J are TRBV27 and TRBJ2-5; 10 bases are shared with TRBD1. The end of the DNA fits TRBJ2-7 better, so the J call may be wrong. Germline V lookup: CDR1 MNHEY, CDR2 SMNVEV (reference sequence). The CDR3 covers 17 residues. The CDR3 DNA sequence: TGTGCCAGCAGTCTAACCAACCCGACAGGGGGCAGCTACGAGCAGTACTTC. Protein product: CASSLTNPTGGSYEQYF.

This clone is a singleton in its sample. The chain employs TRBV5-4 and TRBJ2-3, with 11 nucleotides matching TRBD2. V trimming: 5 bases; J trimming: 4 bases; junction bases outside the gene matches: 6. Germline V CDR1 and CDR2: SGHNT, YYREEE (reference sequence). The CDR3 covers 15 residues. DNA for the CDR3: TGTGCCAGCAGTTGGGGTAGCGGGGGGGCAGATACGCAGTATTTT. Encoded protein: CASSWGSGGADTQYF.

Points on this clone: An end of the junction differs from the germline gene, which may be a read error. V and J are TRBV5-4 and TRBJ2-1; D gene unclear. The CDR3 spans 13 residues. Germline CDR1 reads SGHNT; CDR2 reads YYREEE (reference sequence). Here the CDR3 reads CASSLVNYNEQFF. CDR3 DNA sequence: TGTGCCAGCAGCTTGGTTAACTACAATGAGCAATTCTTC.

The rearrangement joins TRBV28 to TRBJ1-1; 7 bases agree with TRBD1. The germline CDR1 and CDR2 sequences are MDHEN and SYDVKM. The junction had 8 bases not matched to a gene; V was cut back by 3 bases and J by 7 bases. CDR3 length: 14 residues. In DNA, the CDR3 is TGTGCCAGCAGTTTGACGGCGGGACAGAATGAAGCTTTCTTT. It specifies CASSLTAGQNEAFF.

This clone was counted once. The chain employs TRBV5-8 and TRBJ2-1, with TRBD1 matching 8 bases. The CDR3 totals 15 residues. CDR1 SGHTS and CDR2 YDEGEE come from the germline V gene. The ends lost 3 bases at V and 3 bases at J; junction bases unmatched: 5. DNA of the CDR3: TGTGCCAGCAGCTCCTCAGACAGGGGCTACAATGAGCAGTTCTTC. Translated, it gives CASSSSDRGYNEQFF. Together with reference TRBV5-8 and TRBJ2-1, the CDR3 gives the full variable domain: EAGVTQSPTHLIKTRGQQATLRCSPISGHTSVYWYQQALGLGLQFLLWYDEGEERNRGNFPPRFSGRQFPNYSSELNVNALELEDSALYLCASSSSDRGYNEQFFGPGTRLTVL.

This clone was seen a handful of times. This chain links TRBV7-9 with TRBJ1-2, with 9 bases identical to TRBD1. With 2 bases clipped from V and 2 bases from J, the junction kept 0 bases outside the gene matches. The germline gives CDR1 SEHNR, CDR2 FQNEAQ (reference sequence). This CDR3 is 14 amino acids long. Written as DNA, the CDR3 is TGTGCCAGCAGCTTAACAGGGGGCAACTATGGCTACACCTTC. This sequence encodes CASSLTGGNYGYTF. Full variable domain (outside the CDR3, taken from reference TRBV7-9 and TRBJ1-2): DTGVSQNPRHKITKRGQNVTFRCDPISEHNRLYWYRQTLGQGPEFLTYFQNEAQLEKSRLLSDRFSAERPKGSFSTLEIQRTEQGDSAMYLCASSLTGGNYGYTFGSGTRLTVV.

This chain connects TRBV5-4 to TRBJ2-7; D is uncertain. CDR1 is SGHNT and CDR2 is YYREEE in the germline V gene (reference sequence). V lost 4 bases to trimming and J lost 2 bases, with 13 bases between them. CDR3 size: 14 residues. CDR3 nucleotides: TGTGCCAGCAGCACAAGAGACACACCCTACGAGCAGTACTTC. Translating it yields CASSTRDTPYEQYF.

This clone was picked up one time. V usage is TRBV9 and J usage is TRBJ2-1, with 7 bases matching TRBD1. This CDR3 has 13 residues. V shed 4 bases, J shed 10 bases, and the junction held 8 bases outside the gene matches. CDR1 and CDR2 from the germline V gene are SGDLS and YYNGEE. As DNA, the CDR3 is TGTGCCAGCAGCACCCGGGACAGCCGGGAGCAGTTCTTC. Translated: CASSTRDSREQFF.

The rearrangement uses TRBV5-1 and TRBJ2-5; weak D call: TRBD1 (5 bases). CDR1 and CDR2 from the germline V gene are SGHRS and YFSETQ. This CDR3 contains 16 residues. V shed 0 bases and J shed 1 base, with 13 bases lying between them. The CDR3 sequence: CASSLAWLDIQETQYF. The CDR3 nucleotides read TGCGCCAGCAGCTTGGCCTGGTTGGACATCCAAGAGACCCAGTACTTC.

J is TRBJ1-4 and V is TRBV29-1; the D gene is possibly TRBD1 (6 bases). Germline lookup yields CDR1 SQVTM and CDR2 ANQGSEA. Trimming removed 4 bases from V and 6 bases from J, with 12 bases in between. This CDR3 spans 13 amino acids. CDR3 amino acids: CSVGQGNDEKLFF. In nucleotides, the CDR3 is TGCAGCGTTGGCCAGGGGAATGATGAAAAACTGTTTTTT. Using reference TRBV29-1 and TRBJ1-4 for the parts outside the CDR3, the full variable domain is SAVISQKPSRDICQRGTSLTIQCQVDSQVTMMFWYRQQPGQSLTLIATANQGSEATYESGFVIDKFPISRPNLTFSTLTVSNMSPEDSSIYLCSVGQGNDEKLFFGSGTQLSVL.

This clone was counted a few times. The chain uses TRBV11-2 and TRBJ2-7, with D possibly TRBD2 on 6 matching bases. Deletions cut 1 base from V and 3 bases from J, with 13 bases between. The germline CDR1 and CDR2 sequences are SGHAT and FQNNGV. This CDR3 is 15 amino acids long. The CDR3 region is CASSLALARYYEQYF. The DNA for the CDR3 is TGTGCCAGCAGCTTAGCGCTAGCGAGGTACTACGAGCAGTACTTC.

The V and J genes are TRBV11-2 and TRBJ1-4, with TRBD1 matching 8 bases. The V and J ends lost 4 bases and 2 bases, in that order; junction bases with no gene match: 3. This CDR3 comprises 15 residues. Germline CDR1 and CDR2: SGHAT and FQNNGV. CDR3 DNA: TGTGCCAGCAGCTCCAGGACAGGGACTAATGAAAAACTGTTTTTT. Amino acids: CASSSRTGTNEKLFF.

This clone was seen only a few times. V usage is TRBV7-2 and J usage is TRBJ2-3; TRBD2 matches 9 bases. The CDR3 consists of 16 residues. Losses at the gene ends were 5 bases for V and 2 bases for J; bases not matched to a gene: 8. The germline V gene encodes CDR1 SGHTA and CDR2 FQGNSA. The CDR3 DNA is TGTGCCAGCAGCCCACGAATAGCGGGGGCCACAGATACGCAGTATTTT. Amino acids: CASSPRIAGATDTQYF.

Only a few counts were recorded for this clone. The chain couples TRBV7-8 to TRBJ2-5, with 8 bases matching TRBD2. J gave up 1 base and V 5 bases, and 12 bases lay outside the gene matches. Germline lookup yields CDR1 SGHVS and CDR2 FQNEAQ. The CDR3 is 17 amino acids. CDR3 amino acids: CASSPGVRAGAQETQYF. The CDR3 DNA follows: TGTGCCAGCAGCCCCGGCGTGCGAGCGGGGGCCCAAGAGACCCAGTACTTC.

The gene calls are TRBV7-2 and TRBJ2-3, with D uncertain. Germline loops: CDR1 SGHTA, CDR2 FQGNSA. This CDR3 region has 13 residues. The V end lost 4 bases, the J end lost 10 bases, and 15 bases lay between the germline ends. CDR3: CASSWALDKAQYF. In DNA form, the CDR3 reads TGTGCCAGCAGCTGGGCTCTCGACAAAGCGCAGTATTTT. Full variable domain (remainder filled in from reference TRBV7-2 and TRBJ2-3): GAGVSQSPSNKVTEKGKDVELRCDPISGHTALYWYRQSLGQGLEFLIYFQGNSAPDKSGLPSDRFSAERTGGSVSTLTIQRTQQEDSAVYLCASSWALDKAQYFGPGTRLTVL.